The 24 T cell receptor beta chains reported below all come from one sample, sequenced in a study of T cells in Graves' hyperthyroidism and ophthalmopathy. TCR beta CDR3 region amplification was performed from RNA transcripts. First-round RT-PCR of the TCR CDR3 relied on the HTBI primer set. TCRdb recomputed calls from the multiplex PCR reads with MiXCR, one row per CDR3 protein. The table shows nearly 250,000 distinct CDR3 sequences, with about 15% occurring only once. Specimen: blood. The receptor set was obtained from a woman aged 18-29 years with Graves' ophthalmopathy.

This clonotype was seen many times. V and J are TRBV4-1 and TRBJ1-1; 9 positions match TRBD1. After removal of 4 bases from V and 1 base from J, the junction contained 4 bases not matched to a gene. The CDR3 loop spans 15 amino acids. The germline CDR1 and CDR2 sequences are MGHRA and YSYEKL. CDR3 loop: CASSPSGQGNTEAFF. The DNA for the CDR3 is TGCGCCAGCAGCCCCTCGGGACAGGGGAACACTGAAGCTTTCTTT.

This clonotype was seen a handful of times. This chain joins TRBV6-5 and TRBJ1-4; D unclear. Looked up from germline, CDR1 is MNHEY and CDR2 is SVGAGI. The CDR3 extends over 13 amino acids. Deletions cut 0 bases from V and 8 bases from J, with 7 bases between. The CDR3 here is CASSYSPGEKLFF. The CDR3 nucleotides are TGTGCCAGCAGTTACTCCCCTGGAGAAAAACTGTTTTTT.

This clonotype showed up just a few times. The chain links TRBV24-1 to TRBJ2-1; 8 bases agree with TRBD1. This CDR3 contains 15 residues. The trim removed 4 bases at V and 8 bases at J, leaving 9 bases unmatched. In germline, CDR1 is KGHDR, CDR2 SFDVKD. CDR3 region: CATSEGGRGLDEQFF. For the CDR3, the DNA is TGTGCCACCAGTGAGGGGGGCAGGGGGCTGGATGAGCAGTTCTTC.

This clonotype was seen many times. The chain carries TRBV28 and TRBJ1-6; no firm D call. This CDR3 comprises 14 residues. V was pared by 6 bases and J by 6 bases, with 12 bases between. Per germline, CDR1 MDHEN and CDR2 SYDVKM. The CDR3, as DNA: TGTGCCAGCAGCTTCCGGAACACTAATTCACCCCTCCACTTT. Its protein is CASSFRNTNSPLHF.

This clonotype occurred many times. V and J are TRBV7-9 and TRBJ2-7; D is unresolved. In germline, CDR1 is SEHNR, CDR2 FQNEAQ (reference sequence). V lost 5 bases and J 8 bases, leaving 10 bases between the germline ends. The CDR3 loop spans 11 amino acids. CDR3 protein: CASSTKDQQYF. The CDR3 bases are TGTGCCAGCAGCACCAAGGACCAGCAGTACTTC.

This chain uses TRBV19 with TRBJ1-2, with D perhaps TRBD1 (6 bases). The CDR3 contains 15 residues. Germline V CDR1 and CDR2: LNHDA, SQIVND (reference sequence). V was cut by 0 bases and J by 6 bases, with 14 bases left in between. The CDR3, as DNA: TGTGCCAGTAGTATAGATTGGACAGAAGAGAATGGCTACACCTTC. Protein: CASSIDWTEENGYTF.

This clonotype was observed at least ten times. The chain couples TRBV19 to TRBJ2-7, with 10 bases lining up with TRBD1. Germline lookup yields CDR1 LNHDA and CDR2 SQIVND (reference sequence). CDR3 size: 15 residues. V lost 3 bases, J lost 3 bases, and 5 bases stayed unmatched. The CDR3 DNA sequence: TGTGCCAGTAGTATCGGGACAGGGGTTTTCTACGAGCAGTACTTC. Translated: CASSIGTGVFYEQYF.

In its sample, this clonotype was seen many times. The genes are TRBV7-2 and TRBJ1-3; TRBD1 agrees at 10 bases. V shed 4 bases and J 0 bases; nucleotides not matched to a gene: 6. Germline V gene lookup returns CDR1 SGHTA and CDR2 FQGNSA. The CDR3 covers 17 residues. CDR3 residues: CASSSGTGVGSGNTIYF. CDR3 DNA sequence: TGTGCCAGCAGCTCCGGGACAGGGGTCGGCTCTGGAAACACCATATATTTT.

This clonotype has ten or more counts. The chain combines TRBV28 with TRBJ2-5, with 8 bases matching TRBD1. The CDR3 consists of 13 residues. The junction had 5 bases not matched to a gene; V was cut back by 6 bases and J by 5 bases. The V gene's germline CDR1 is MDHEN and CDR2 SYDVKM. The CDR3 loop is CASSLRGRETQYF. The CDR3 DNA reads as TGTGCCAGCAGCCTCAGGGGGCGGGAGACCCAGTACTTC.

This clonotype came up many times. The gene calls are TRBV6-1 and TRBJ2-1; 14 bases map to TRBD2. Trimming took 6 bases from V and 7 from J; bases not matched to a gene: 5. This CDR3 comprises 15 residues. Looked up from germline, CDR1 is MNHNS and CDR2 is SASEGT. CDR3 DNA: TGTGCCAGCAGCCCAGGGACTAGCGGGAGAAATGAGCAGTTCTTC. It yields the protein CASSPGTSGRNEQFF.

This clonotype was detected ten times or more. The V call is TRBV20-1, the J call TRBJ2-7; perhaps D is TRBD1 or TRBD2 (6 bases each). Per the germline V gene, CDR1 is DFQATT and CDR2 is SNEGSKA (reference sequence). The CDR3 spans 12 residues. The chain's CDR3 is CRGGTDSYEQYF. Here the CDR3 DNA reads TGCAGAGGGGGGACGGACTCCTACGAGCAGTACTTC.

This clonotype has a count of ten or more. For the CDR3, the DNA is TGTGCCAGTAGTATAGGATGGCAGAACACTGAAGCTTTCTTT. This codes for CASSIGWQNTEAFF. The rearrangement joins TRBV19 to TRBJ1-1; D is undetermined. Germline V gene sequence: CDR1 LNHDA, CDR2 SQIVND (reference sequence). The CDR3 extends over 14 amino acids. V was pared by 1 base and J by 1 base, with 7 bases between. The full variable domain, in which reference TRBV19 and TRBJ1-1 provide the parts outside the CDR3, is DGGITQSPKYLFRKEGQNVTLSCEQNLNHDAMYWYRQDPGQGLRLIYYSQIVNDFQKGDIAEGYSVSREKKESFPLTVTSAQKNPTAFYLCASSIGWQNTEAFFGQGTRLTVV.

This clonotype was seen many times. J is TRBJ2-2 and V is TRBV24-1, with D uncertain. V was clipped by 6 bases and J by 0 bases, with 4 bases between them. CDR3 length: 13 residues. The germline V gene has CDR1 KGHDR and CDR2 SFDVKD. CDR3 coding DNA: TGTGCCACCAGTATAGCGAACACCGGGGAGCTGTTTTTT. It codes for CATSIANTGELFF.

This clonotype has ten or more counts. The gene calls are TRBV12-3 or TRBV12-4 and TRBJ1-1; no clear D. V was pared by 3 bases and J by 0 bases, with 11 bases between. The CDR3 is 15 residues long. The CDR3 nucleotides are TGTGCCAGCAGTTTGATAGCGAACATGAACACTGAAGCTTTCTTT. It yields the protein CASSLIANMNTEAFF.

This clonotype was seen at least ten times. The chain has TRBV29-1 and TRBJ2-7; D is perhaps TRBD1 (5 bases). The CDR3 spans 14 residues. Germline loops: CDR1 SQVTM, CDR2 ANQGSEA. V lost 7 bases, J lost 4 bases, and 20 bases lay in between. The DNA for the CDR3 is TGCAGCGCTGGGTCGGCAGGGCAGGGTTACGAGCAGTACTTC. Translating it yields CSAGSAGQGYEQYF.

This clonotype was detected ten times or more. The chain has TRBV10-3 and TRBJ1-5; possibly TRBD1 for D (5 bases). V was shortened by 6 bases and J by 0 bases, with 12 bases between the two germline ends. Germline values: CDR1 ENHRY, CDR2 SYGVKD. The CDR3 runs 15 residues. Here the CDR3 reads CAISAEQGSNQPQHF. DNA of the CDR3: TGTGCCATCAGCGCAGAGCAGGGTAGCAATCAGCCCCAGCATTTT.

This clonotype occurred many times. The J gene is TRBJ1-2, the V gene TRBV5-8; 8 nucleotides agree with TRBD1. This CDR3 has 14 residues. V lost 4 bases and J lost 4; bases outside the gene matches: 6. Germline CDR1 and CDR2: SGHTS and YDEGEE. CDR3 sequence: CASSTRTGIYGYTF. The CDR3 nucleotides read TGTGCCAGCAGCACCCGGACAGGGATCTATGGCTACACCTTC.

This clonotype was recorded many times. The V call is TRBV15, the J call TRBJ1-2; perhaps TRBD1 as D (5 bases). The CDR3 is 16 amino acids. Germline CDR1 reads LNHNV; CDR2 reads YYDKDF (reference sequence). V shed 0 bases and J shed 4 bases, with 15 bases lying between them. CDR3 amino acids: CATSRDRSGRSYGYTF. CDR3 sequence (DNA): TGTGCCACCAGCAGAGATCGATCGGGGCGCAGCTATGGCTACACCTTC.

The table lists this clonotype with many counts. The chain couples TRBV3-2 to TRBJ2-7; the D call in the table, TRBD1, was not verified against the DNA. TRBV3-2 is tagged as a pseudogene. CDR3 size: 15 residues. The CDR3, as DNA: TGTGCCAGCAGCCCCACGGACAGGGGAGGGTACGAGCAGTACTTC. Its protein product is CASSPTDRGGYEQYF.

The rearrangement uses TRBV11-3 and TRBJ2-1; the D gene could be TRBD1 or TRBD2 (5 bases each). Germline V CDR1 and CDR2: SGHNT, YENEEA. V was clipped by 5 bases and J by 7 bases, with 18 bases between them. This CDR3 is 15 amino acids long. The CDR3 coding sequence is TGTGCCAGCAGCCAAGGACGGGGACCTTTGAATGAGCAGTTCTTC. Its translation: CASSQGRGPLNEQFF.

V and J are TRBV27 and TRBJ2-3, with 13 bases matching TRBD2. Germline values: CDR1 MNHEY, CDR2 SMNVEV (reference sequence). This CDR3 has 16 amino acids. V was clipped by 5 bases and J by 1 base; unmatched bases: 3. The DNA for the CDR3 is TGTGCCAGCAGTCCGGGACTAGCGGGGCGCACAGATACGCAGTATTTT. Translation gives CASSPGLAGRTDTQYF.

This clonotype was counted at least ten times. This chain links TRBV29-1 with TRBJ2-7; tentative D call: TRBD2 (5 bases). V lost 0 bases, J lost 5 bases, and 14 bases lay in between. From germline, CDR1 is SQVTM and CDR2 ANQGSEA. The CDR3 is 14 residues long. The CDR3 sequence is CSVEDQREGDEQYF. In DNA form, the CDR3 reads TGCAGCGTTGAAGATCAGAGGGAAGGCGACGAGCAGTACTTC.

This clonotype was recorded at least ten times. CDR3 nucleotide sequence: TGTGCCAGCAGCGGGGCCTTCGAGCAGTACTTC. This translates into CASSGAFEQYF. The chain combines TRBV28 with TRBJ2-7; D tentatively fits TRBD1 or TRBD2 (5 bases each). Germline CDR1 and CDR2: MDHEN and SYDVKM. CDR3 length: 11 residues. Trimming shortened V by 6 bases and J by 6 bases, and 9 bases separated the two germline ends.

This clonotype was detected many times. The V call is TRBV2, the J call TRBJ1-3; D remains unclear. This CDR3 is built from 16 residues. The V gene's germline CDR1 is SNHLY and CDR2 FYNNEI. Between the trimmed V and J ends, which lost 3 bases and 0 bases, there was a span of 12 bases. This chain's CDR3 is CASSDETESSGNTIYF. The CDR3 region has the DNA TGTGCCAGCAGTGACGAAACAGAGAGCTCTGGAAACACCATATATTTT.